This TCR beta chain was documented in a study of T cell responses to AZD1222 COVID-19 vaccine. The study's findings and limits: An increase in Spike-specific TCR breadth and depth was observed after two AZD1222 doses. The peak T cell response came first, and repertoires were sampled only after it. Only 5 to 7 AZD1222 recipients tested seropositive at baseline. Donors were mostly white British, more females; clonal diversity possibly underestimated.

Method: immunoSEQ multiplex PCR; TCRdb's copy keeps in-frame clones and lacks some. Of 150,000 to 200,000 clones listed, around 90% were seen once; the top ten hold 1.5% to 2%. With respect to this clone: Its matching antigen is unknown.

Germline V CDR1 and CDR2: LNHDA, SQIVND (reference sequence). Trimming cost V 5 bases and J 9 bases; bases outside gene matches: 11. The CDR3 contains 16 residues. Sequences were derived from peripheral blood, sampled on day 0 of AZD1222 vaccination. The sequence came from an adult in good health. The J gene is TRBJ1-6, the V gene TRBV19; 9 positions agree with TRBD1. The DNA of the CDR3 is TGTGCCAGTAGTTTCCCGACAGGGGGAATCGGTTCACCCCTCCACTTT. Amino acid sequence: CASSFPTGGIGSPLHF.